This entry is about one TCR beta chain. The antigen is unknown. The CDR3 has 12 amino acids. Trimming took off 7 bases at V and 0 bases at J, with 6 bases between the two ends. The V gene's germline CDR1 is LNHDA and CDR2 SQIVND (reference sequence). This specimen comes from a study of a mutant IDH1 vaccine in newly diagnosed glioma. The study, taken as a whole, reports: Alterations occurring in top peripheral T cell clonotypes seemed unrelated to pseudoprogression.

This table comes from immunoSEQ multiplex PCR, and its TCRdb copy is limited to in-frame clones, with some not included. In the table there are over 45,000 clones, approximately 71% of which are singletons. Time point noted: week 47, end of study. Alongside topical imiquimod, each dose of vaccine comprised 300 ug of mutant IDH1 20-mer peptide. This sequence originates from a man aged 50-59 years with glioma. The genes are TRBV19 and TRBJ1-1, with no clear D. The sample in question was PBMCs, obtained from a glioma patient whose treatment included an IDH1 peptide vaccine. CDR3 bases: TGTGCCAGTATTAATATGAACACTGAAGCTTTCTTT. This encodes CASINMNTEAFF.